This T cell receptor beta chain was recovered during a study of T cells in Graves' hyperthyroidism and ophthalmopathy. This clonotype was seen at least ten times. Germline CDR1 reads SGHTA; CDR2 reads FQGTGA. The J segment lost 1 base and the V segment lost 4 bases, leaving 5 bases of the junction unmatched. There are 15 residues in the CDR3. Amplified TCR beta CDR3 regions derived from RNA transcripts. The HTBI primer set drove a first-round RT-PCR of the TCR CDR3. TCRdb fed the multiplex PCR reads into MiXCR, producing one record per CDR3 protein. The repertoire holds around 480,000 distinct CDR3 sequences, with under 15% as singletons.

Sequencing input: blood. The chain recombines TRBV7-3 with TRBJ2-3; 7 nucleotides line up with TRBD1. This receptor was identified in a woman between 18 and 29 years old with Graves' hyperthyroidism. The CDR3 sequence: CASSSTGLGTDTQYF. In DNA form, the CDR3 reads TGTGCCAGCAGCTCGACAGGGCTAGGCACAGATACGCAGTATTTT.